This TCR beta chain stems from a study of T cell responses to AZD1222 COVID-19 vaccine. Study-wide results and caveats: Mostly white British, mostly female donors; authors suggested clonal diversity may be underestimated. Unmutated variant regions are reportedly the target of nearly half of TCRs that are spike-specific.

Produced via immunoSEQ multiplex PCR; TCRdb's table is partial and in-frame only. The table lists fewer than 150,000 clones, 75% to 90% of them singletons, with 1.3% to 1.5% in the top ten. A note on this clone: Its antigen is unknown.

This CDR3 is 13 amino acids long. Germline V lookup: CDR1 KGHSH, CDR2 LQKENI. The V and J ends lost 3 bases and 0 bases respectively, with 5 bases between them. This sequence originates from an adult in good health. Sequencing was performed on peripheral blood, taken on day 0 of AZD1222 vaccination. The chain has TRBV18 and TRBJ1-2, with D hard to call. In DNA, the CDR3 is TGTGCCAGCTCACCGGGAGCTAACTATGGCTACACCTTC. Translating it yields CASSPGANYGYTF.